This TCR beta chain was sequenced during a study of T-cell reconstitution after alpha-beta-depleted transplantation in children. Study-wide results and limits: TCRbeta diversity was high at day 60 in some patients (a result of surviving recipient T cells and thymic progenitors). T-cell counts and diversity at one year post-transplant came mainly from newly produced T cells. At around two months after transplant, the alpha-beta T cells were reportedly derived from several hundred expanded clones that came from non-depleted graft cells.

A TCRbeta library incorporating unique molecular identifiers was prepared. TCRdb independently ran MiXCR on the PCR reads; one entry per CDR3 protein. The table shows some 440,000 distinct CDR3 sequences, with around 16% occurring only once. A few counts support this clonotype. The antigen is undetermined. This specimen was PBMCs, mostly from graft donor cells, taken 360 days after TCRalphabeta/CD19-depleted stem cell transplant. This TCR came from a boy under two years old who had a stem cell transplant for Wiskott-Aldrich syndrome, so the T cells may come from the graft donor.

CDR3 region: CASSPRLAANNEQFF. For the CDR3, the DNA is TGTGCCAGCAGCCCTAGACTAGCGGCCAACAATGAGCAGTTCTTC. The V gene is TRBV7-9, the J gene TRBJ2-1; TRBD2 agrees at 9 bases. Germline V gene sequence: CDR1 SEHNR, CDR2 FQNEAQ (reference sequence). The CDR3 length is 15 residues. Trimming at V came to 5 bases and at J to 5 bases, leaving 7 bases not matched to a gene.